One sample yielded the 28 T cell receptor beta chains listed below, sequenced in a study of CD8 T cells in ankylosing spondylitis. Each CDR3 protein is one row after TCRdb ran MiXCR on the 5' RACE reads. The sample has tens of thousands of distinct CDR3 sequences, 2.7% seen once. Sequences were obtained from blood, either unsorted or a sorted T cell fraction (not recorded which). These receptors were taken from a male donor with ankylosing spondylitis or in good health (not recorded which).

The sample holds many counts of this clonotype. This chain joins TRBV9 and TRBJ2-2; possible D gene TRBD2, 6 bases. Trimming left V 4 bases short and J 4 bases short, with 29 bases between. CDR1 and CDR2 from the germline V gene are SGDLS and YYNGEE. The CDR3 loop spans 20 amino acids. The CDR3, as DNA: TGTGCCAGCAGCCCCCGAAGGGGAAGAGTAGGAGGGCCAAGCACCGGGGAGCTGTTTTTT. It translates to CASSPRRGRVGGPSTGELFF.

At least ten counts were recorded for this clonotype. The chain is built from TRBV9 and TRBJ2-1, with 7 bases fitting TRBD2. V shed 0 bases and J 3 bases; nucleotides not matched to a gene: 6. Germline CDR1 SGDLS, CDR2 YYNGEE. The CDR3 length is 16 residues. In DNA, the CDR3 is TGTGCCAGCAGCGTAGAAGGCGGGAGCATCTACAATGAGCAGTTCTTC. Translated: CASSVEGGSIYNEQFF.

This clonotype appeared many times. The chain links TRBV9 to TRBJ1-1, with 9 bases matching TRBD1. This CDR3 is built from 15 residues. Germline CDR1 reads SGDLS; CDR2 reads YYNGEE. Trimming removed 4 bases from V and 4 bases from J; junction bases left unmatched: 8. The CDR3 here is CASSLGTGRATEAFF. The CDR3 nucleotides are TGTGCCAGCAGCTTGGGGACAGGGCGGGCCACTGAAGCTTTCTTT.

This clonotype appeared many times. The genes are TRBV9 and TRBJ2-2; D assignment may be TRBD1 or TRBD2 (5 bases each). CDR3 length: 16 residues. The germline V gene encodes CDR1 SGDLS and CDR2 YYNGEE. V shed 0 bases and J shed 1 base, with 10 bases lying between them. CDR3 sequence reads: CASSVGGMRNTGELFF. CDR3 bases: TGTGCCAGCAGCGTAGGGGGGATGAGGAACACCGGGGAGCTGTTTTTT.

In this sample, this clonotype turned up many times. The J gene is TRBJ2-3, the V gene TRBV9; TRBD2 aligns across 9 bases. J was trimmed by 4 bases and V by 4 bases; bases with no gene match: 10. The CDR3 sequence is 16 residues long. Germline assignment: CDR1 SGDLS and CDR2 YYNGEE. This CDR3 is CASSSLTGLASDTQYF. Here the CDR3 DNA reads TGTGCCAGCAGCTCTTTGACGGGACTAGCCTCAGATACGCAGTATTTT.

This clonotype came up many times. J is TRBJ2-3 and V is TRBV9, with D unresolved. The CDR3 has 14 residues. The V end was cut by 0 bases, the J end by 6 bases, with 11 bases between. Germline values: CDR1 SGDLS, CDR2 YYNGEE. Here the CDR3 reads CASSVAFTRDTQYF. CDR3 bases: TGTGCCAGCAGCGTAGCGTTCACCAGGGATACGCAGTATTTT.

This clonotype was recorded at least ten times. This chain joins TRBV9 and TRBJ2-1, with 9 bases that match TRBD1. The CDR3 contains 16 residues. Looked up from germline, CDR1 is SGDLS and CDR2 is YYNGEE. V gave up 0 bases and J gave up 7 bases; unmatched junction bases: 8. The CDR3 nucleotides are TGTGCCAGCAGCGTAGCCCCCGGGACAGGGTATAATGAGCAGTTCTTC. As protein: CASSVAPGTGYNEQFF.

This chain connects TRBV20-1 to TRBJ2-3, with 14 positions matching TRBD2. The CDR3 extends over 15 amino acids. The junction had 6 bases not matched to a gene; V was cut back by 5 bases and J by 5 bases. CDR1 is DFQATT and CDR2 is SNEGSKA in the germline V gene (reference sequence). CDR3 region: CSARGTSGSEDTQYF. The DNA for the CDR3 is TGCAGTGCTCGAGGGACTAGCGGGAGCGAAGATACGCAGTATTTT.

This clonotype was picked up many times. This chain joins TRBV9 and TRBJ2-3, with 8 bases matching TRBD2. V shed 3 bases and J 2 bases; nucleotides not matched to a gene: 5. This CDR3 spans 15 amino acids. Germline V lookup: CDR1 SGDLS, CDR2 YYNGEE. The CDR3 spells CASSDQREYTDTQYF. The CDR3 nucleotides read TGTGCCAGCAGCGATCAGCGGGAGTACACAGATACGCAGTATTTT.

This clonotype was detected ten times or more. The genes are TRBV9 and TRBJ2-1; a possible D gene is TRBD2 (6 bases). There are 20 residues in the CDR3. CDR1 SGDLS and CDR2 YYNGEE come from the germline V gene. The V end was cut by 3 bases, the J end by 4 bases, with 29 bases between. CDR3 sequence reads: CASSGVKYTPGSGTYNEQFF. The CDR3 nucleotides read TGTGCCAGCAGCGGAGTGAAGTACACTCCGGGTAGCGGAACGTACAATGAGCAGTTCTTC.

This clonotype occurred many times. This chain connects TRBV9 to TRBJ2-7; no reliable D call. Germline CDR1 is SGDLS and CDR2 is YYNGEE. This CDR3 comprises 16 residues. Trimming removed 0 bases at V and 2 bases at J, with 15 bases between. The CDR3 region is CASSVGPTSDTYEQYF. The CDR3 region has the DNA TGTGCCAGCAGCGTAGGACCTACGAGCGACACCTACGAGCAGTACTTC.

This clonotype was seen at least ten times. V usage is TRBV9 and J usage is TRBJ2-5; TRBD2 matches 12 bases. Losses at the gene ends were 0 bases for V and 4 bases for J; bases not matched to a gene: 4. CDR3 length: 16 amino acids. Germline V gene sequence: CDR1 SGDLS, CDR2 YYNGEE. The CDR3 sequence: CASSVASGRAPETQYF. The CDR3 DNA follows: TGTGCCAGCAGCGTAGCTAGCGGGAGGGCCCCAGAGACCCAGTACTTC.

This clonotype was seen many times. The chain carries TRBV9 and TRBJ2-7; D ambiguous. This CDR3 has 14 residues. V was trimmed by 4 bases and J by 4 bases, leaving 15 bases between them. Germline loops: CDR1 SGDLS, CDR2 YYNGEE. CDR3 nucleotides: TGTGCCAGCAGCCCCGTCTCAGGCCGGTACGAGCAGTACTTC. Translation gives CASSPVSGRYEQYF. The variable domain in full, with the rest retrieved from reference TRBV9 and TRBJ2-7, is DSGVTQTPKHLITATGQRVTLRCSPRSGDLSVYWYQQSLDQGLQFLIQYYNGEERAKGNILERFSAQQFPDLHSELNLSSLELGDSALYFCASSPVSGRYEQYFGPGTRLTVT.

The rearrangement uses TRBV9 and TRBJ2-1; D ambiguous. Deletions cut 9 bases from V and 10 bases from J, with 20 bases between. The CDR3 has 13 residues. Germline V gene sequence: CDR1 SGDLS, CDR2 YYNGEE. The DNA of the CDR3 is TGTGCCACAAGCGTAGTAAATAACGGGGAGCAGTTCTTC. It is translated as CATSVVNNGEQFF.

This clonotype was seen ten or more times. The rearrangement joins TRBV21-1 to TRBJ2-1. TRBV21-1 is a known pseudogene. The CDR3 has 9 residues. CDR3 nucleotide sequence: TGTGCCAGCGATTTCGGGCAGTTCTTC. This sequence encodes CASDFGQFF.

This clonotype has ten or more counts. This chain joins TRBV9 and TRBJ2-5; 10 positions match TRBD2. CDR1 SGDLS and CDR2 YYNGEE come from the germline V gene. J gave up 0 bases and V 2 bases, and 4 bases lay outside the gene matches. This CDR3 is built from 16 residues. The CDR3 region has the DNA TGTGCCAGCAGCGTGGTAGCGGGAGGACACCAAGAGACCCAGTACTTC. It specifies CASSVVAGGHQETQYF.

This clonotype was seen at least ten times. This chain joins TRBV9 and TRBJ2-1; possible D gene TRBD2, 5 bases. This CDR3 contains 15 residues. Germline assignment: CDR1 SGDLS and CDR2 YYNGEE. Trimming took off 3 bases at V and 0 bases at J, with 10 bases between the two ends. In DNA, the CDR3 is TGTGCCAGCAGCGAGGGAGAGGGCTCCTACAATGAGCAGTTCTTC. Amino acids: CASSEGEGSYNEQFF.

In its sample, this clonotype was seen many times. The chain uses TRBV9 and TRBJ2-1; 7 bases are shared with TRBD1. J lost 9 bases, V lost 4 bases, and 7 bases had no gene match. This CDR3 has 13 residues. Germline V CDR1 and CDR2: SGDLS, YYNGEE. CDR3 DNA sequence: TGTGCCAGCAGCCCGCAGGGGGTCCGTGAGCAGTTCTTC. Translated, it gives CASSPQGVREQFF.

This clonotype was observed at least ten times. This sequence joins TRBV9 and TRBJ2-1; 7 nucleotides match TRBD2. CDR3 length: 14 residues. The trim removed 0 bases at V and 6 bases at J, leaving 3 bases unmatched. In germline, CDR1 is SGDLS, CDR2 YYNGEE. The CDR3 DNA reads as TGTGCCAGCAGCGTAGACGGGAGGTTCAATGAGCAGTTCTTC. Translation: CASSVDGRFNEQFF.

The chain employs TRBV9 and TRBJ2-6; D is ambiguous. Germline CDR1 SGDLS, CDR2 YYNGEE. CDR3 length equals 17 residues. Trimming removed 3 bases at V and 0 bases at J, with 13 bases between. Here the CDR3 DNA reads TGTGCCAGCAGCGCAGGAGTCCTGCCCTCTGGGGCCAACGTCCTGACTTTC. It encodes CASSAGVLPSGANVLTF.

V usage is TRBV9 and J usage is TRBJ2-1, with 12 nucleotides matching TRBD2. CDR1 SGDLS and CDR2 YYNGEE come from the germline V gene. With V trimmed by 3 bases and J by 7 bases, 5 bases remained unmatched. The CDR3 is 15 residues long. The CDR3 DNA reads as TGTGCCAGCAGCGCGCTAGCGGGAGGGTCGAATGAGCAGTTCTTC. Its translation is CASSALAGGSNEQFF.

This clonotype has ten or more counts. The rearrangement uses TRBV9 and TRBJ2-3, with 7 nucleotides matching TRBD2. Looked up from germline, CDR1 is SGDLS and CDR2 is YYNGEE. The CDR3 contains 14 residues. V lost 3 bases to trimming and J lost 5 bases; unmatched junction nucleotides: 6. Here the CDR3 DNA reads TGTGCCAGCAGCGGACTAGCCTCTAGAGATACGCAGTATTTT. This gives the protein CASSGLASRDTQYF.

This clonotype appeared many times. The rearrangement links TRBV9 to TRBJ2-6; 8 positions match TRBD1. The CDR3 has 19 residues. Germline V gives CDR1 SGDLS, CDR2 YYNGEE. V lost 4 bases to trimming and J lost 0 bases; unmatched junction nucleotides: 12. The CDR3 DNA reads as TGTGCCAGCAGCCCCGGTTGGGGACAGGACCTCTCTGGGGCCAACGTCCTGACTTTC. Protein sequence: CASSPGWGQDLSGANVLTF.

The rearrangement links TRBV9 to TRBJ2-1; D uncertain. Trimming shortened V by 1 base and J by 9 bases, and 11 bases separated the two germline ends. From germline, CDR1 is SGDLS and CDR2 YYNGEE. The CDR3 is 13 amino acids. The CDR3 nucleotides are TGTGCCAGCAGCGTAAATCGGAGATCTGAGCAGTTCTTC. As protein: CASSVNRRSEQFF.

This clonotype occurred many times. The V gene is TRBV9, the J gene TRBJ2-3; TRBD2 matches 12 bases. This CDR3 contains 15 residues. V dropped 4 bases and J dropped 4; count of bases not matched to a gene: 4. The germline V gene encodes CDR1 SGDLS and CDR2 YYNGEE. CDR3: CASSLAGGPSDTQYF. The CDR3, as DNA: TGTGCCAGCAGCCTAGCGGGAGGGCCCTCAGATACGCAGTATTTT.

This clonotype was seen at least ten times. V is TRBV9 and J is TRBJ1-3, with a weak D call TRBD1 (5 bases). Germline V gene lookup returns CDR1 SGDLS and CDR2 YYNGEE. This CDR3 has 14 amino acids. Trimming removed 4 bases at V and 3 bases at J, with 11 bases between. The CDR3 here is CASSRRGIGNTIYF. DNA for the CDR3: TGTGCCAGCAGCCGAAGGGGCATTGGAAACACCATATATTTT.

A few counts support this clonotype. V and J are TRBV9 and TRBJ2-7; D is unclear. Trimming stripped 0 bases from V and 2 bases from J, with 9 bases between. The CDR3 loop spans 14 amino acids. Germline-derived CDR1 and CDR2 are SGDLS and YYNGEE. CDR3 DNA sequence: TGTGCCAGCAGCGTAGGGGCAGAGCCCTACGAGCAGTACTTC. As protein: CASSVGAEPYEQYF.

This clonotype qualifies as medium-sized. The rearrangement joins TRBV9 to TRBJ2-3; no reliable D call. V lost 0 bases to trimming and J lost 4 bases, with 6 bases between them. Germline V CDR1 and CDR2: SGDLS, YYNGEE. This CDR3 region has 13 residues. The CDR3 loop is CASSVGTADTQYF. Written as DNA, the CDR3 is TGTGCCAGCAGCGTAGGAACGGCAGATACGCAGTATTTT.